This T cell receptor beta chain is from a study of cytomegalovirus exposure and HLA in healthy donors. The V segment lost 3 bases and the J segment 6 bases; nucleotides outside the gene matches: 7. In germline, CDR1 is MNHNY, CDR2 SVGAGI (reference sequence). This CDR3 region has 16 residues. The PCR ran on 60 Vbeta and 13 Jbeta primers. Data came from immunoSEQ multiplex PCR; TCRdb stores just in-frame clones and leaves some out. The sample includes more than 150,000 clones, over 65% of them seen just once. What was sequenced was PBMCs. The TCR was taken from a man between 18 and 35 years old in good health and CMV-seronegative. V is TRBV6-6 and J is TRBJ2-2, with 10 bases that match TRBD1. The CDR3 here is CASSYGGTGVSGELFF. CDR3 nucleotides: TGTGCCAGCAGTTATGGGGGGACAGGGGTGTCCGGGGAGCTGTTTTTT.